This passage covers 5 T cell receptor beta chains from one sample sequenced in a study of T cell repertoires in cytomegalovirus infection. TCRdb independently ran MiXCR on the reads; one entry per CDR3 protein. The data contain a few hundred thousand distinct CDR3 sequences, 15% to 20% of them singletons. Sequencing input: PBMCs. These receptors all stem from a human donor in good health (CMV status not recorded). Some clones in this sample may be carry-over from other donors' samples.

The genes are TRBV7-3 and TRBJ2-1; the D is unclear. In germline, CDR1 is SGHTA, CDR2 FQGTGA. This CDR3 has 14 residues. Between the trimmed V and J ends, which lost 6 bases and 8 bases, there was a span of 17 bases. CDR3: CASSPGPSKDEQFF. The CDR3 bases are TGTGCCAGCAGTCCTGGCCCATCCAAGGATGAGCAGTTCTTC.

This clonotype was counted between two and nine times. The V and J genes are TRBV6-1 and TRBJ2-2; D unclear. The length of the CDR3 is 15 residues. Germline V lookup: CDR1 MNHNS, CDR2 SASEGT. The ends were cut back, 5 bases at V and 0 bases at J, with 10 bases in the middle. The DNA of the CDR3 is TGTGCCAGCAGTTCCCATTTGGCGAACACCGGGGAGCTGTTTTTT. It encodes CASSSHLANTGELFF.

Worth noting for this clonotype: This could be a read error, since a much larger clone is one nucleotide away. The chain recombines TRBV6-6 with TRBJ1-5; the D gene is possibly TRBD1 (5 bases). This CDR3 has 14 amino acids. The V end was cut by 10 bases, the J end by 3 bases, with 16 bases between. The germline CDR1 and CDR2 sequences are MNHNY and SVGAGI (reference sequence). CDR3 sequence reads: CANNPGTINQPQHF. In DNA, the CDR3 is TGTGCCAACAACCCAGGGACTATCAATCAGCCCCAGCATTTT.

This clonotype was seen a few times. The chain employs TRBV7-9 and TRBJ1-2; 7 positions match TRBD1. The CDR3 extends over 12 amino acids. Germline V lookup: CDR1 SEHNR, CDR2 FQNEAQ (reference sequence). With 5 bases clipped from V and 10 bases from J, the junction kept 7 bases outside the gene matches. The CDR3 loop reads CASSVLTGDYTF. The CDR3 DNA reads TGTGCCAGCAGCGTACTAACAGGGGACTACACCTTC. Full variable domain (remainder filled in from reference TRBV7-9 and TRBJ1-2): DTGVSQNPRHKITKRGQNVTFRCDPISEHNRLYWYRQTLGQGPEFLTYFQNEAQLEKSRLLSDRFSAERPKGSFSTLEIQRTEQGDSAMYLCASSVLTGDYTFGSGTRLTVV.

This clonotype was seen at least ten times. V gene TRBV7-2 combines with J gene TRBJ2-2; 12 bases align to TRBD1. Germline-derived CDR1 and CDR2 are SGHTA and FQGNSA. This CDR3 spans 16 amino acids. J lost 7 bases, V lost 4 bases, and 7 bases had no gene match. As DNA, the CDR3 is TGTGCCAGCAGCTCCAGGGACAGGGGGCTTTTCGGGGAGCTGTTTTTT. Translating gives CASSSRDRGLFGELFF.